The rows below give T cell receptor beta chains drawn from one sample of a study of blood T cell repertoires in COVID-19. Clones were sequenced by immunoSEQ multiplex PCR, and TCRdb holds only the in-frame ones, with some missing. The data hold about 280,000 clones, with 87% observed a single time. Material: peripheral blood. The origin of the receptors is a woman aged 50 to 65 who had recovered from COVID-19. Each CDR3 is given with its conserved first and last residue. Each record gives: V gene, clone size, J gene, CDR3 length, D gene, CDR3 protein, CDR3 DNA. The D gene is left open where the match is weak. Not every row has a clone size; where given, it reads once, few, many or a size class.

v_gene: TRBV28
abundance: NA
j_gene: TRBJ1-1
len: 16
d_gene: NA
CDR3aa: CASSLNRGAGYTEAFF
CDR3nt: TGTGCCAGCAGTTTAAACCGGGGGGCGGGCTACACTGAAGCTTTCTTT

v_gene: TRBV9
abundance: NA
j_gene: TRBJ1-1
len: 13
d_gene: NA
CDR3aa: CASSPRLNTEAFF
CDR3nt: TGTGCCAGCAGCCCTCGGTTAAACACTGAAGCTTTCTTT

v_gene: TRBV13
abundance: once
j_gene: TRBJ2-1
len: 13
d_gene: NA
CDR3aa: CASSLQGYNEQFF
CDR3nt: TGTGCCAGCAGCTTACAGGGCTACAATGAGCAGTTCTTC

v_gene: TRBV30
abundance: once
j_gene: TRBJ2-5
len: 16
d_gene: TRBD2
CDR3aa: CAWSVPPAGVRETQYF
CDR3nt: TGTGCCTGGAGTGTCCCACCAGCGGGGGTTCGAGAGACCCAGTACTTC

v_gene: TRBV5-4
abundance: few
j_gene: TRBJ1-5
len: 14
d_gene: NA
CDR3aa: CASSLEGSRQPQHF
CDR3nt: TGTGCCAGCAGCTTGGAGGGGTCTAGACAGCCCCAGCATTTT

v_gene: TRBV6-2/TRBV6-3
abundance: NA
j_gene: TRBJ1-3
len: 14
d_gene: NA
CDR3aa: CASSFRDKRNTIYF
CDR3nt: TGTGCCAGCAGCTTCCGGGACAAAAGAAACACCATATATTTT

v_gene: TRBV12-3/TRBV12-4
abundance: once
j_gene: TRBJ1-2
len: 13
d_gene: TRBD1
CDR3aa: CASTPDRGGGYTF
CDR3nt: TGTGCCAGCACCCCAGACAGGGGAGGTGGCTACACCTTC

v_gene: TRBV6-5
abundance: NA
j_gene: TRBJ1-1
len: 15
d_gene: NA
CDR3aa: CASSYSAGVNTEAFF
CDR3nt: TGTGCCAGCAGTTACTCTGCGGGAGTGAACACTGAAGCTTTCTTT

v_gene: TRBV3-1/TRBV3-2
abundance: NA
j_gene: TRBJ2-2
len: 18
d_gene: TRBD2
CDR3aa: CASSQDTGLAENTGELFF
CDR3nt: TGTGCCAGCAGCCAAGACACGGGACTAGCGGAGAACACCGGGGAGCTGTTTTTT

v_gene: TRBV27
abundance: NA
j_gene: TRBJ1-1
len: 16
d_gene: TRBD1
CDR3aa: CASSYDRVTLNTEAFF
CDR3nt: TGTGCCAGCAGCTACGACAGGGTTACTCTAAACACTGAAGCTTTCTTT

v_gene: TRBV9
abundance: few
j_gene: TRBJ2-7
len: 16
d_gene: NA
CDR3aa: CASSPGWGTPTYEQYF
CDR3nt: TGTGCCAGCAGCCCGGGTTGGGGGACACCGACCTACGAGCAGTACTTC

v_gene: TRBV5-1
abundance: NA
j_gene: TRBJ2-7
len: 14
d_gene: TRBD1
CDR3aa: CASSSQGQSYEQYF
CDR3nt: TGCGCCAGCAGCTCGCAGGGACAGAGCTACGAGCAGTACTTC

v_gene: TRBV5-1
abundance: NA
j_gene: TRBJ2-1
len: 15
d_gene: TRBD2
CDR3aa: CASSFFSGGYNEQFF
CDR3nt: TGCGCCAGCAGCTTTTTTAGCGGGGGGTACAATGAGCAGTTCTTC

v_gene: TRBV27
abundance: medium-sized
j_gene: TRBJ2-5
len: 15
d_gene: NA
CDR3aa: CASSLSGPSGETQYF
CDR3nt: TGTGCCAGCAGTTTATCGGGGCCCTCAGGAGAGACCCAGTACTTC

v_gene: TRBV29-1
abundance: NA
j_gene: TRBJ2-7
len: 12
d_gene: TRBD1
CDR3aa: CSAGQGAGEQYF
CDR3nt: TGCAGCGCAGGGCAGGGGGCAGGCGAGCAGTACTTC

v_gene: TRBV4-1
abundance: NA
j_gene: TRBJ1-5
len: 14
d_gene: TRBD1
CDR3aa: CASSPQGSSQPQHF
CDR3nt: TGCGCCAGCAGCCCACAGGGGTCAAGTCAGCCCCAGCATTTT

v_gene: TRBV5-1
abundance: NA
j_gene: TRBJ2-7
len: 15
d_gene: TRBD1
CDR3aa: CASSSGPGQFYEQYF
CDR3nt: TGCGCCAGCAGCTCGGGCCCGGGACAGTTCTACGAGCAGTACTTC

v_gene: TRBV6-2/TRBV6-3
abundance: NA
j_gene: TRBJ2-1
len: 12
d_gene: NA
CDR3aa: CASSYSLASRFF
CDR3nt: TGTGCCAGCAGTTACTCCCTAGCGTCACGGTTCTTC

v_gene: TRBV28
abundance: NA
j_gene: TRBJ2-3
len: 19
d_gene: NA
CDR3aa: CASSLVIRRGRSSTDTQYF
CDR3nt: TGTGCCAGCAGTTTGGTAATAAGGCGGGGCCGGTCTAGCACAGATACGCAGTATTTT

v_gene: TRBV20-1
abundance: NA
j_gene: TRBJ1-1
len: 16
d_gene: NA
CDR3aa: CSASGAGAQESTEAFF
CDR3nt: TGCAGTGCTAGTGGTGCAGGGGCGCAGGAGTCCACTGAAGCTTTCTTT

v_gene: TRBV5-1
abundance: NA
j_gene: TRBJ1-2
len: 15
d_gene: TRBD1
CDR3aa: CASSRGDSTSDGYTF
CDR3nt: TGCGCCAGCAGCCGTGGGGACAGTACATCGGATGGCTACACCTTC

v_gene: TRBV30
abundance: once
j_gene: TRBJ2-1
len: 19
d_gene: TRBD2
CDR3aa: CAWSVLGSGGFIPYNEQFF
CDR3nt: TGTGCCTGGAGTGTATTGGGTAGCGGGGGATTTATCCCCTACAATGAGCAGTTCTTC

v_gene: TRBV7-9
abundance: NA
j_gene: TRBJ1-1
len: 13
d_gene: NA
CDR3aa: CASSSTGTTEAFF
CDR3nt: TGTGCCAGCAGCTCAACAGGGACCACTGAAGCTTTCTTT

v_gene: TRBV29-1
abundance: NA
j_gene: TRBJ1-3
len: 15
d_gene: NA
CDR3aa: CSVESRLARGNTIYF
CDR3nt: TGCAGCGTTGAATCCCGATTAGCTCGAGGAAACACCATATATTTT

v_gene: TRBV29-1
abundance: NA
j_gene: TRBJ2-3
len: 12
d_gene: NA
CDR3aa: CSVRAAADTQYF
CDR3nt: TGCAGCGTGCGGGCGGCCGCAGATACGCAGTATTTT

v_gene: TRBV21-1
abundance: once
j_gene: TRBJ1-6
len: 17
d_gene: NA
CDR3aa: CASSSHRTGVGGSPLHF
CDR3nt: TGTGCCAGCAGCTCCCATCGTACAGGGGTCGGCGGATCACCCCTCCACTTT

v_gene: TRBV27
abundance: NA
j_gene: TRBJ2-3
len: 18
d_gene: TRBD2
CDR3aa: CASSLFFTLAGGTDTQYF
CDR3nt: TGTGCCAGCAGTCTCTTCTTCACCTTAGCGGGAGGCACAGATACGCAGTATTTT

v_gene: TRBV7-2
abundance: NA
j_gene: TRBJ2-1
len: 15
d_gene: TRBD2
CDR3aa: CASSLTGGSYNEQFF
CDR3nt: TGTGCCAGCAGCCTAACGGGAGGGTCCTACAATGAGCAGTTCTTC

v_gene: TRBV19
abundance: NA
j_gene: TRBJ2-1
len: 15
d_gene: TRBD2
CDR3aa: CASSITSGRRNEQFF
CDR3nt: TGTGCCAGTAGTATTACTAGCGGGAGAAGAAATGAGCAGTTCTTC

v_gene: TRBV6-4
abundance: NA
j_gene: TRBJ2-1
len: 15
d_gene: NA
CDR3aa: CASSPQRSSYNEQFF
CDR3nt: TGTGCCAGCAGTCCGCAGCGGAGCTCCTACAATGAGCAGTTCTTC